The present T cell receptor (beta chain) was sequenced within a study of blood T cell repertoires in COVID-19. Study in general: PBMCs, B-cell-depleted T cells, or T cells provided the cDNA or gDNA that made up the material.

Sequencing was performed with immunoSEQ multiplex PCR; in TCRdb, only in-frame clones are kept and a portion is missing. The table has some 200,000 clones, more than 75% seen once; the top ten hold over 2.5%. This CDR3 comprises 12 residues. Germline V gene lookup returns CDR1 SQVTM and CDR2 ANQGSEA. V lost 3 bases, J lost 3 bases, and 0 bases stayed unmatched. Sequenced: peripheral blood. The chain joins TRBV29-1 to TRBJ2-3; 7 bases fit TRBD1. This sequence was found in a man between 50 and 59 years old who had recovered from COVID-19. The CDR3 is CSVEGQTDTQYF. In DNA form, the CDR3 reads TGCAGCGTTGAGGGACAGACAGATACGCAGTATTTT.